These 6 T cell receptor beta chains were all obtained from the same sample, sequenced in a study of molecular identifiers for immune sequencing clone quantification. TCRdb reanalysed the PCR reads using MiXCR and keeps one entry per CDR3 protein. The table lists 460,000 or so distinct CDR3 sequences, roughly 23% of them singletons. The sequenced sample was naive CD8+ T cells from blood, with Jurkat cell RNA spiked in. Documented subset: FACS-sorted CD8+CD4-CCR7+CD45RA+ naive T cells. Source of these receptors: a human donor in good health. Some libraries in this study had Jurkat cell RNA spiked in.

This clonotype was recorded many times. The chain couples TRBV4-3 to TRBJ1-1, with TRBD1 identical over 7 bases. The CDR3 sequence is 14 residues long. J lost 2 bases, V lost 3 bases, and 3 bases had no gene match. Germline values: CDR1 LGHNA, CDR2 YSLEER. The CDR3: CASSQDRSNTEAFF. The CDR3 region has the DNA TGCGCCAGCAGCCAGGACAGGTCAAACACTGAAGCTTTCTTT.

The gene calls are TRBV2 and TRBJ2-1; TRBD2 matches at 9 bases. The CDR3 length is 17 residues. Germline CDR1 and CDR2: SNHLY and FYNNEI. The trim removed 1 base at V and 9 bases at J, leaving 13 bases unmatched. The CDR3 DNA reads as TGTGCCAGCAGTGAAGTCCCCATAGGTAGCGGGAGAATTGAGCAGTTCTTC. This translates into CASSEVPIGSGRIEQFF.

The chain carries TRBV4-3 and TRBJ2-7, with 11 bases that match TRBD1. Germline CDR1 reads LGHNA; CDR2 reads YSLEER. The V segment lost 4 bases and the J segment 7 bases; nucleotides outside the gene matches: 6. The CDR3 spans 14 residues. CDR3 bases: TGCGCCAGCAGCCCCGGGACAGGGGGACGGGAGCAGTACTTC. Protein: CASSPGTGGREQYF.

This clonotype was detected a few times. The rearrangement joins TRBV6-2 or TRBV6-3 to TRBJ2-1; 8 nucleotides match TRBD1. With 5 bases clipped from V and 9 bases from J, the junction kept 12 bases outside the gene matches. CDR3 length: 15 amino acids. CDR1 is MNHEY, CDR2 SVGEGT, per germline. The CDR3: CASSTQGARVGEQFF. The DNA of the CDR3 is TGTGCCAGCAGTACCCAGGGGGCGCGGGTGGGTGAGCAGTTCTTC.

Concerning this clonotype: An end of the junction differs from the germline gene, which may be a read error. The genes are TRBV19 and TRBJ2-2; a possible D gene is TRBD2 (6 bases). This CDR3 is 15 amino acids long. Germline CDR1 LNHDA, CDR2 SQIVND (reference sequence). CDR3 loop: CASSIGRLASGELSF. DNA of the CDR3: TGTGCCAGTAGTATAGGACGTCTAGCGTCCGGGGAGCTGTCTTTT.

About this clonotype itself: One end of the junction fails to match germline, which may point to a read error. This chain uses TRBV5-4 with TRBJ1-1; D is possibly TRBD1 (5 bases). CDR3 length: 19 residues. Germline CDR1 and CDR2: SGHNT and YYREEE (reference sequence). This chain's CDR3 is CASSPFLELPGGVNTEASF. CDR3 DNA sequence: TGTGCCAGCAGCCCCTTTTTGGAGCTTCCGGGAGGGGTGAACACTGAAGCTTCCTTT.